One sample yielded the 23 T cell receptor beta chains listed below, sequenced in a study of chemoradiotherapy in HPV16-positive cancers. Libraries were prepared by immunoSEQ multiplex PCR; TCRdb keeps only in-frame clonotypes and omits some of them. The data hold tens of thousands of clones, with approximately 84% observed a single time. The sample here was blood, taken from a patient who underwent chemoradiotherapy. The receptors here all came from a human donor with HPV-associated anogenital cancer.

This sequence joins TRBV9 and TRBJ2-1, with 12 bases that match TRBD2. The germline gives CDR1 SGDLS, CDR2 YYNGEE. J gave up 1 base and V 6 bases, and 2 bases lay outside the gene matches. The CDR3 runs 15 residues. CDR3 amino acids: CASNLAGGSYNEQFF. Here the CDR3 DNA reads TGTGCCAGCAACCTAGCGGGGGGGTCCTACAATGAGCAGTTCTTC.

The rearrangement links TRBV27 to TRBJ1-2; the D gene is possibly TRBD1 (6 bases). Looked up from germline, CDR1 is MNHEY and CDR2 is SMNVEV (reference sequence). This CDR3 has 14 amino acids. Deletions cut 2 bases from V and 6 bases from J, with 13 bases between. CDR3 in amino acids: CASSLNLQGHGYTF. CDR3 nucleotide sequence: TGTGCCAGCAGTTTAAATTTACAGGGACATGGCTACACCTTC.

Relative to its sample, this clone is medium-sized. The V gene is TRBV2, the J gene TRBJ1-6; TRBD1 is a possible D gene (5 bases). V shed 6 bases and J shed 10 bases, with 19 bases lying between them. The CDR3 length is 15 residues. Germline V CDR1 and CDR2: SNHLY, FYNNEI. The CDR3 sequence is CASRERTRSKSPLHF. Here the CDR3 DNA reads TGTGCCAGCAGAGAACGGACACGTTCAAAGTCACCCCTCCACTTT.

V is TRBV10-3 and J is TRBJ2-3, with 7 nucleotides matching TRBD2. CDR1 is ENHRY, CDR2 SYGVKD, per germline. With 5 bases clipped from V and 2 bases from J, the junction kept 4 bases outside the gene matches. The CDR3 runs 14 residues. The CDR3 nucleotides read TGTGCCATCAGTCAAGCGGGGAACACAGATACGCAGTATTTT. As protein: CAISQAGNTDTQYF.

The chain links TRBV30 to TRBJ2-3; TRBD1 aligns across 10 bases. Germline values: CDR1 GTSNPN, CDR2 SVGIG (reference sequence). CDR3 length: 14 amino acids. The V gene end was trimmed by 2 bases and the J gene end by 4 bases; junction bases not matched to a gene: 3. In nucleotides, the CDR3 is TGTGCCTGGAGTTGGACAGGGGGGGCAGATACGCAGTATTTT. Residues: CAWSWTGGADTQYF.

The chain carries TRBV27 and TRBJ2-1; a weak D match, TRBD1 (6 bases). CDR1 MNHEY and CDR2 SMNVEV come from the germline V gene (reference sequence). V lost 5 bases and J lost 6, with 14 bases in between. The CDR3 is 14 residues long. CDR3 sequence reads: CASSPQGLGNEQFF. The CDR3 nucleotides read TGTGCCAGCAGTCCCCAGGGGCTCGGCAATGAGCAGTTCTTC.

The CDR3 spells CASSSTVGGRGYTF. For the CDR3, the DNA is TGTGCCAGCAGCTCGACCGTCGGTGGTCGCGGCTACACCTTC. The V and J genes are TRBV7-6 and TRBJ1-2; D not certain. The CDR3 extends over 14 amino acids. Germline CDR1 is SGHVS and CDR2 is FNYEAQ. V gave up 4 bases and J gave up 8 bases, with 17 bases separating them.

The chain has TRBV7-9 and TRBJ2-5; the D gene is possibly TRBD1 (6 bases). The CDR3 runs 12 residues. The germline V gene encodes CDR1 SEHNR and CDR2 FQNEAQ (reference sequence). V lost 9 bases and J lost 1, with 9 bases in between. The CDR3 DNA reads as TGTGCCAGTAACAGGGTCCAAGAGACCCAGTACTTC. Protein: CASNRVQETQYF.

V and J are TRBV10-3 and TRBJ1-1, with D possibly matching TRBD1 (6 bases). Trimming stripped 6 bases from V and 0 bases from J, with 11 bases between. This CDR3 has 14 residues. CDR1 and CDR2 from the germline V gene are ENHRY and SYGVKD. The CDR3 DNA is TGTGCCATCAGGCAGACAGGTTTGAACACTGAAGCTTTCTTT. Its translation is CAIRQTGLNTEAFF.

This chain's CDR3 is CASSQGGTGSNEQYF. CDR3 coding DNA: TGCGCCAGCAGCCAAGGAGGGACAGGGTCGAACGAGCAGTACTTC. This chain uses TRBV4-1 with TRBJ2-7; 9 nucleotides line up with TRBD1. V lost 1 base to trimming and J lost 5 bases; unmatched junction nucleotides: 6. The CDR3 is made up of 15 amino acids. In germline, CDR1 is MGHRA, CDR2 YSYEKL.

This chain links TRBV6-1 with TRBJ2-1; TRBD1 matches at 9 bases. Germline lookup yields CDR1 MNHNS and CDR2 SASEGT. The ends lost 5 bases at V and 7 bases at J; junction bases unmatched: 9. CDR3 length equals 15 residues. The CDR3 protein is CASSINRGQSNEQFF. The CDR3 coding sequence is TGTGCCAGCAGTATAAACAGGGGGCAGTCAAATGAGCAGTTCTTC.

The genes are TRBV4-1 and TRBJ2-2; 7 positions match TRBD2. The germline CDR1 and CDR2 sequences are MGHRA and YSYEKL. CDR3 size: 17 residues. The V and J ends lost 0 bases and 0 bases, in that order; junction bases with no gene match: 4. This chain's CDR3 is CASSQDWGGANTGELFF. In DNA form, the CDR3 reads TGCGCCAGCAGCCAAGATTGGGGGGGGGCGAACACCGGGGAGCTGTTTTTT.

This clone was seen just once. CDR3 nucleotide sequence: TGTGCCAGCAGCTTGGGTAGCGGGGGGTTAGAGACCCAGTACTTC. This sequence encodes CASSLGSGGLETQYF. The rearrangement joins TRBV5-8 to TRBJ2-5; 10 positions agree with TRBD2. J lost 4 bases, V lost 0 bases, and 3 bases had no gene match. Germline values: CDR1 SGHTS, CDR2 YDEGEE. The CDR3 spans 15 residues.

The gene calls are TRBV6-6 and TRBJ1-1; 7 bases are a match to TRBD1. Germline CDR1 MNHNY, CDR2 SVGAGI (reference sequence). The CDR3 extends over 13 amino acids. Trimming at V came to 6 bases and at J to 5 bases, leaving 6 bases not matched to a gene. The CDR3 DNA reads as TGTGCCAGCAGGCAGGGGGGTAAAACTGAAGCTTTCTTT. It encodes CASRQGGKTEAFF.

CDR3 DNA sequence: TGCGCCAGCAGCCAGCAAGACAAGGTTGGAAACACCATATATTTT. Protein product: CASSQQDKVGNTIYF. The chain links TRBV4-1 to TRBJ1-3; D gene ambiguous. Looked up from germline, CDR1 is MGHRA and CDR2 is YSYEKL. The ends were cut back, 3 bases at V and 3 bases at J, with 12 bases in the middle. The CDR3 is 15 amino acids.

V and J are TRBV7-2 and TRBJ1-5, with D possibly matching TRBD1 (5 bases). Trimming stripped 3 bases from V and 5 bases from J, with 20 bases between. The CDR3 has 17 amino acids. CDR1 is SGHTA and CDR2 is FQGNSA in the germline V gene. The CDR3 region is CASSLGQFIEGDQPQHF. In nucleotides, the CDR3 is TGTGCCAGCAGCTTGGGGCAGTTTATTGAGGGCGATCAGCCCCAGCATTTT.

The genes are TRBV2 and TRBJ2-7; D unclear. V lost 4 bases, J lost 5 bases, and 3 bases lay in between. The CDR3 is made up of 10 amino acids. Germline loops: CDR1 SNHLY, CDR2 FYNNEI. In DNA form, the CDR3 reads TGTGCCAGCAGTGCTGACGAGCAGTACGTC. Translated: CASSADEQYV.

This clone occurred a few times. This chain connects TRBV14 to TRBJ1-2, with no clear D. Germline CDR1 reads SGHDN; CDR2 reads FVKESK. The ends were cut back, 0 bases at V and 7 bases at J, with 9 bases in the middle. This CDR3 contains 13 residues. CDR3 protein: CASSQEGISGYTF. The CDR3 nucleotides read TGTGCCAGCAGCCAAGAAGGGATCTCTGGCTACACCTTC.

The V gene is TRBV5-1, the J gene TRBJ2-3; the match to TRBD2 covers 11 bases. Germline CDR1 and CDR2: SGHRS and YFSETQ. The CDR3 sequence is 16 residues long. J lost 4 bases, V lost 4 bases, and 8 bases had no gene match. CDR3 bases: TGCGCCAGCAGCGTACGACTAGCGGGGAACCCAGATACGCAGTATTTT. Translation: CASSVRLAGNPDTQYF.

This rearrangement joins TRBV19 to TRBJ2-1; weak D call: TRBD2 (6 bases). Germline CDR1 is LNHDA and CDR2 is SQIVND (reference sequence). V gave up 6 bases and J gave up 8 bases, with 17 bases separating them. The CDR3 loop spans 14 amino acids. The CDR3 DNA sequence: TGTGCCAGTAGCTTACTCGGGGGTTCTGATGAGCAGTTCTTC. Encoded protein: CASSLLGGSDEQFF.

V usage is TRBV4-1 and J usage is TRBJ2-3, with 7 bases that match TRBD1. The CDR3 consists of 16 residues. The ends lost 0 bases at V and 9 bases at J; junction bases unmatched: 12. CDR1 and CDR2 from the germline V gene are MGHRA and YSYEKL. The CDR3 spells CASSQDAQVTGSTQYF. CDR3 sequence (DNA): TGCGCCAGCAGCCAAGATGCCCAAGTGACAGGGTCAACGCAGTATTTT.

V and J are TRBV19 and TRBJ1-2, with D perhaps matching TRBD1 (5 bases). V lost 7 bases, J lost 0 bases, and 15 bases lay in between. Germline V lookup: CDR1 LNHDA, CDR2 SQIVND (reference sequence). The CDR3 runs to 15 residues. DNA of the CDR3: TGTGCCAGTAACCCGCGCCAGGGCCCTAACTATGGCTACACCTTC. Translating gives CASNPRQGPNYGYTF.

The count of this clone is one. This chain connects TRBV2 to TRBJ2-4; a weak D match, TRBD1 (6 bases). The CDR3 sequence is 16 residues long. V shed 6 bases and J shed 0 bases, with 15 bases lying between them. Germline V CDR1 and CDR2: SNHLY, FYNNEI. The CDR3 DNA reads as TGTGCCAGCAGCGAACAGGGTACTGGAGCCAAAAACATTCAGTACTTC. It is translated as CASSEQGTGAKNIQYF.